This TCR beta chain comes out of a study of response to subunit inactivated influenza vaccine (dated by TCRdb to 2017 to 2018). Some background on the complete study: Deep quantitative profiling of the T cell receptor repertoire was used in the study to follow responses to a trivalent subunit inactivated influenza vaccine.

Summary of the overall study and its limitations: The authors suggested that each seasonal influenza vaccination may recruit only a limited number of new T cells.

V loses 6 bases at its end and J loses 5 bases; junction bases beyond the gene matches: 7. From the cysteine up to the phenylalanine, the CDR3 has a length of 14 residues. Of the read, only the CDR3 DNA is kept; its 42 bases are in frame from base 1. According to the germline V gene, CDR1 reads SGHRS and CDR2 reads YFSETQ. In regard to this clonotype: Which antigen it targets is not known. It has no much larger one-base neighbor in the sample; base qualities were not kept.

Library preparation used RT-PCR. The listed sequencing device is Illumina HiSeq 2500. TCRdb redid the processing of the public reads, applying fastp at Q25 and MiXCR, and retained in-frame beta chains. Rows are combined by CDR3 protein, so each entry shows the most common genes and DNA. The table for this sample lists about 700,000 distinct CDR3 sequences; approximately 14% of them were counted only once. The ten largest clones add up to 6.5% to 8.5% of the sample. The receptor was isolated from a man aged 50 to 60 who received an inactivated influenza vaccine. Donor details come from another sample of the same person, matched by shared clones. The sample was PBMCs from blood, taken roughly 2 weeks before vaccination. The chain links TRBV5-1 with TRBJ2-5; 10 of the junction bases match TRBD2. The CDR3 sequence is CASNPAGGMETQYF. The DNA sequence is as follows: TGCGCCAGCAACCCAGCGGGGGGGATGGAGACCCAGTACTTC. Here the CDR3 is joined to the reference TRBV5-1 and TRBJ2-5 genes, and the full variable domain is: KAGVTQTPRYLIKTRGQQVTLSCSPISGHRSVSWYQQTPGQGLQFLFEYFSETQRNKGNFPGRFSGRQFSNSRSEMNVSTLELGDSALYLCASNPAGGMETQYFGPGTRLLVL.